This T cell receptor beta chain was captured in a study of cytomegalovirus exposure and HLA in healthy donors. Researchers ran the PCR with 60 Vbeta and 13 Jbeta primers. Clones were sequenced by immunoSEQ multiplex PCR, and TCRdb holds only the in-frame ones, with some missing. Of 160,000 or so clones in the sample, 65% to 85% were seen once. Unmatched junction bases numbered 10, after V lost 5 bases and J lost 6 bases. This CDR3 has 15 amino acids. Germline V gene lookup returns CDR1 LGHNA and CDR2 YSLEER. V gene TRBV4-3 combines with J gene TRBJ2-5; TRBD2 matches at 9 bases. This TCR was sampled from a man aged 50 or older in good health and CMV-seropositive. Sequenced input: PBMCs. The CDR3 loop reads CASSLNSGSGKTQYF. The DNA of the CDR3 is TGCGCCAGCAGCTTGAATAGCGGGAGTGGGAAGACCCAGTACTTC.